This T cell receptor beta chain derives from a study of beta chain features in type 1 diabetes. About the study: Some 110 million sorted cells were examined across all samples.

Isolated RNA was reverse transcribed in full, so expressed TCRB transcripts were sequenced. Sequenced by immunoSEQ multiplex PCR; TCRdb stores in-frame clones only, minus some. The repertoire has 850,000 to 900,000 clones, roughly 15% of them found once; the top ten carry around 0.02%. Based on CD45RO/CCR7/CD25/CD127/CD95/CD27, CD4+ regulatory, stem cell-like memory, naive and central memory cells were sorted. This CDR3 contains 13 residues. Germline V gene data show CDR1 as LNHNV and CDR2 as YYDKDF (reference sequence). V lost 1 base and J lost 7, with 8 bases in between. The genes are TRBV15 and TRBJ1-5; no reliable D call. The source material was naive CD4+ T cells from blood. The TCR was taken from a woman between 18 and 29 years old in good health. The CDR3 loop reads CATSRGTFQPQHF. The CDR3 bases are TGTGCCACCAGCAGAGGTACATTCCAGCCCCAGCATTTT.